Given below is one T cell receptor (beta chain) in context. Its antigen is unidentified. Amplification used 60 Vbeta primers and 13 Jbeta primers. Using immunoSEQ multiplex PCR, the repertoire was profiled, and TCRdb retains in-frame clones only, with some absent. Among 150,000 to 200,000 clones, 60% to 80% were seen once, and the ten largest hold around 3%. This sample was taken from a study of cytomegalovirus exposure and HLA in healthy donors. The study's findings and limits: Later on, a genetic analysis was performed. It linked a missense variant in DCLRE1C with V- and J-gene trimming of TCR beta. Immune exposure data for these donors was limited to CMV serostatus.

The material sequenced was PBMCs. The sequence derives from a female donor in good health and CMV-seronegative.

The CDR3 DNA sequence: TGTGCCAGCAGGAACAGGGAAAATCAGCCCCAGCATTTT. Translation gives CASRNRENQPQHF. The chain is built from TRBV28 and TRBJ1-5; weak D call: TRBD1 (6 bases). CDR1 and CDR2 (germline): MDHEN, SYDVKM. This CDR3 comprises 13 residues. V was clipped by 6 bases and J by 4 bases, with 10 bases between them. Drawing the rest from reference TRBV28 and TRBJ1-5, the complete variable domain is DVKVTQSSRYLVKRTGEKVFLECVQDMDHENMFWYRQDPGLGLRLIYFSYDVKMKEKGDIPEGYSVSREKKERFSLILESASTNQTSMYLCASRNRENQPQHFGDGTRLSIL.